This T cell receptor beta chain was recorded in a study of blood T cell repertoires in COVID-19. At the level of the study: Samples came from the United States, Italy and Spain, spanning acute and convalescent COVID-19. Sources were T cells, B-cell-depleted T cells, or PBMCs; the material itself was cDNA or gDNA.

Across 20 to 25 US areas, participants ranged in age from about 18 to 90 years. The CDR3 totals 11 residues. The ends were cut back, 12 bases at V and 1 base at J, with 8 bases in the middle. In germline, CDR1 is KGHDR, CDR2 SFDVKD. Assay used: immunoSEQ multiplex PCR; TCRdb lists only in-frame clones, some missing. Seen here are about 400,000 clones, 88% observed once, and the top ten hold roughly 2%. This clonotype was sampled from a woman aged 40 to 49 with acute COVID-19. The chain couples TRBV24-1 to TRBJ1-1; D gene uncertain. The specimen was PBMCs or T cells enriched from blood (not recorded which). For the CDR3, the DNA is TGTGCCGCAACAGCGAACACTGAAGCTTTCTTT. Protein: CAATANTEAFF.